This section outlines one T cell receptor beta chain sequence together with its context. Its antigen has not been determined. This sample was sequenced with an Illumina HiSeq 2000. TCR beta cDNA libraries were prepared using 5'RACE template switching, which introduced a universal primer site and unique molecular identifiers. cDNA synthesis was primed from the TCR beta constant segment, followed by two successive PCR amplification steps. The study's own analysis went as follows. MIGEC was used to demultiplex reads and group the reads by UMI, and MiTCR was used to assemble and quantify clonotypes. Only TCR cDNA sequences supported by at least two reads were kept to exclude erroneous sequences. The tcR package was used for downstream repertoire analysis, and clonotypes were matched across fractions by CDR3 nucleotide sequence plus V segment. VDJmatch was used to annotate antigen specificity against VDJdb, with one amino acid substitution in CDR3 allowed. One entry per CDR3 protein sequence results from the TCRdb reprocessing of the reads, with DNA left out. The V and J calls and clone size are TCRdb's, not the authors'. The sample's own table lists roughly 390,000 distinct CDR3 sequences. The leading ten clones occupy about 10% of the sample.

A commercial ELISA kit detecting HCMV-specific IgG in serum was used to determine HCMV serostatus. Peripheral blood mononuclear cells were isolated from blood by Ficoll density gradient centrifugation. The data originate from a study of T cells expressing NK-cell markers (dated by TCRdb to about 2020). Study-wide context: In sorted CD3+CD56+NKG2C+, CD3+CD56+NKG2C- and CD3+CD56-NKG2C+ T-cell subsets from 7 or 8 donors, TCR beta-chain repertoires were profiled. Among the eight sequenced donors, seven were HCMV-seropositive and one was HCMV-seronegative. The study sequenced eight donors, all healthy volunteers chosen at random: three men and five women. Illumina HiSeq 2000/2500, MiSeq or NextSeq was used to sequence libraries as 2 x 150 bp reads. Results and caveats for the whole study, not just this receptor: In over five donors, the dominant CD3+CD56+NKG2C+ clonotypes were among the top 10 CD8+ clonotypes and accounted for about 1.0-7.5% of CD8+ T cells. Those dominant clonotypes were again the most abundant among CD3+CD56-NKG2C+ cells in several donors, at roughly 28.3-60.1%. It remained unclear whether the expanded NKG2C-expressing T cell clones were specific for HCMV antigens.

The CDR3 covers 14 residues, taking in both the cysteine and the phenylalanine. Only the protein sequence is given. CDR1 and CDR2 (KGHSH, LQKENI) derive from the germline V gene. Sequencing used blood T cells: a sorted CD56 or NKG2C T cell subset, CD4+ or CD8+ T cells, or bulk PBMC T cells (not recorded which). The rearranged chain carries TRBV18 and TRBJ2-1; TCRdb selects TRBD1, and the lack of DNA leaves this call unchecked. This clonotype originated in a woman aged 50 to 65 in good health. Donor details come from another sample of the same person, matched by shared clones. This receptor has the CDR3 CASSPAGRGDEQFF.